Below are 32 T cell receptor beta chains sequenced from a single sample in a study of breast tumors, draining lymph nodes, adjacent tissues. TCRdb itself ran the multiplex PCR reads through MiXCR, one entry per CDR3 protein. The table includes some 53,000 distinct CDR3 sequences, 42% detected once. Sequencing was done on a sample of breast tumor tissue. The receptor set was obtained from a female donor with breast cancer. Some clones in this sample may be carry-over from other donors' samples.

This clonotype was counted many times. The chain links TRBV29-1 to TRBJ2-3; 12 bases map to TRBD2. This CDR3 spans 16 amino acids. V was pared by 6 bases and J by 3 bases, with 10 bases of the junction left unmatched. The V gene's germline CDR1 is SQVTM and CDR2 ANQGSEA. The CDR3 DNA reads as TGCAGCGTCCAGGGGGCTAGCGGGAGGGCAACAGATACGCAGTATTTT. It encodes CSVQGASGRATDTQYF.

This clonotype turned up a few times. The V call is TRBV7-2, the J call TRBJ2-3; the D gene is possibly TRBD1 (5 bases). V was shortened by 1 base and J by 0 bases, with 11 bases between the two germline ends. The CDR3 covers 16 residues. Germline V lookup: CDR1 SGHTA, CDR2 FQGNSA. The CDR3 spells CASSLDGAPSTDTQYF. The CDR3, as DNA: TGTGCCAGCAGCTTAGATGGGGCCCCTAGCACAGATACGCAGTATTTT.

This clonotype was counted many times. It is unclear where the CDR3 begins or ends on the DNA, so no DNA is shown, and the CDR3 is as TCRdb lists it. This chain connects TRBV28 to TRBJ1-2; the table's D call, TRBD1, was not checked against the DNA. Germline CDR1 reads MDHEN; CDR2 reads SYDVKM. The CDR3 length is 14 residues, termini included. The CDR3 spells CASSSSPLNYGYTF.

This clonotype appeared many times. Written as DNA, the CDR3 is TGTGCCAGCAGCCAAGTTCAAGACTCCTCCTACGAGCAGTACTTC. This sequence encodes CASSQVQDSSYEQYF. The chain recombines TRBV4-2 with TRBJ2-7; D is unclear. Trimming removed 1 base from V and 0 bases from J, with 10 bases in between. Per germline, CDR1 LGHNA and CDR2 YNFKEQ. The CDR3 has 15 residues.

The V call is TRBV12-3 or TRBV12-4, the J call TRBJ1-2; D might be TRBD1 (6 bases). V was pared by 3 bases and J by 6 bases, with 11 bases between. The CDR3 extends over 13 amino acids. The CDR3 DNA follows: TGTGCCAGCAGTTTCGGGACATCGGATGGCTACACCTTC. Protein: CASSFGTSDGYTF.

V usage is TRBV10-3 and J usage is TRBJ2-3, with D perhaps TRBD2 (7 bases). Germline V gene sequence: CDR1 ENHRY, CDR2 SYGVKD. Trimming pared 0 bases from V and 1 base from J, leaving 17 bases between. The CDR3 runs 18 residues. The DNA for the CDR3 is TGTGCCATCAGTGAGTCAGTTGGGGGCAGCGGGGGCACAGATACGCAGTATTTT. This translates into CAISESVGGSGGTDTQYF.

This chain connects TRBV12-3 or TRBV12-4 to TRBJ2-1; 12 positions match TRBD2. The CDR3 runs to 16 residues. Unmatched junction bases numbered 1, after V lost 3 bases and J lost 1 base. For the CDR3, the DNA is TGTGCCAGCAGTTTTACTAGCGGGAGGTCCTACAATGAGCAGTTCTTC. Translating it yields CASSFTSGRSYNEQFF.

This clonotype came up many times. This may stem from a read error, because a much larger clone lies one nucleotide away. J is TRBJ1-2 and V is TRBV20-1, with TRBD1 matching over 8 bases. This CDR3 region has 12 residues. Looked up from germline, CDR1 is DFQATT and CDR2 is SNEGSKA (reference sequence). As DNA, the CDR3 is TGCAGTGCTAGGGACAGGGACTATGGCTCCACCTTC. Its translation: CSARDRDYGSTF.

V is TRBV18 and J is TRBJ1-6; D is undetermined. The V gene lost 3 bases and the J gene lost 8 bases, with 11 bases spanning the gap. CDR3 length: 14 amino acids. Germline V gene sequence: CDR1 KGHSH, CDR2 LQKENI. The CDR3 reads CASSPNTGDSPLHF. The CDR3 DNA sequence: TGTGCCAGCTCACCTAACACCGGGGATTCACCCCTCCACTTT.

V is TRBV7-9 and J is TRBJ2-5; TRBD2 aligns across 13 bases. With V trimmed by 4 bases and J by 5 bases, 4 bases remained unmatched. CDR1 and CDR2 (germline): SEHNR, FQNEAQ (reference sequence). The CDR3 has 15 residues. The CDR3: CASSSRTSGGETQYF. The CDR3 DNA is TGTGCCAGCAGCTCCAGGACTAGCGGGGGTGAGACCCAGTACTTC.

Notes on this clonotype: Its ends do not fully match the called genes, so a read error is possible. The rearrangement links TRBV7-9 to TRBJ2-2; 14 bases fit TRBD2. This CDR3 is 19 amino acids long. CDR1 and CDR2 (germline): SEHNR, FQNEAQ (reference sequence). CDR3 region: CASSLLRTSGRRYPGGLFF. The CDR3 region has the DNA TGTGCCAGCAGCTTATTGAGGACTAGCGGGAGGAGATACCCCGGGGGGCTGTTTTTT.

This sequence joins TRBV20-1 and TRBJ1-6; D remains ambiguous. Germline V gene sequence: CDR1 DFQATT, CDR2 SNEGSKA (reference sequence). V dropped 7 bases and J dropped 0 bases, with 10 bases sitting between them. The CDR3 is 14 residues long. DNA of the CDR3: TGCAGTGTAACTCGTAGCTCCTATAATTCACCCCTCCACTTT. Translating it yields CSVTRSSYNSPLHF.

This clonotype has a single count. This CDR3 reads CATSSTSSGRIGNEQFF. In DNA, the CDR3 is TGTGCCACCAGCAGCACGTCAAGCGGGAGGATCGGCAATGAGCAGTTCTTC. This chain connects TRBV15 to TRBJ2-1; 9 positions agree with TRBD2. The germline V gene encodes CDR1 LNHNV and CDR2 YYDKDF (reference sequence). V gave up 3 bases and J gave up 6 bases; unmatched junction bases: 12. The CDR3 length is 17 residues.

This clonotype appeared many times. The chain carries TRBV5-5 and TRBJ2-3; D is unresolved. The CDR3 covers 17 residues. The germline V gene encodes CDR1 SGHKS and CDR2 YYEKEE (reference sequence). V lost 0 bases and J lost 0, with 14 bases in between. The DNA for the CDR3 is TGTGCCAGCAGCTTGGATTGGAGTCCAACTAGCACAGATACGCAGTATTTT. Its protein product is CASSLDWSPTSTDTQYF.

This clonotype was seen ten or more times. The chain is built from TRBV12-3 or TRBV12-4 and TRBJ2-3, with 10 bases lining up with TRBD1. CDR3 size: 14 residues. V was pared by 3 bases and J by 6 bases, with 3 bases of the junction left unmatched. CDR3 sequence reads: CASSLGQGKDTQYF. In DNA form, the CDR3 reads TGTGCCAGCAGTTTGGGACAGGGGAAGGATACGCAGTATTTT.

At least ten counts were recorded for this clonotype. The V gene is TRBV7-3, the J gene TRBJ2-2; D ambiguous. V was pared by 3 bases and J by 2 bases, with 10 bases between. CDR1 and CDR2 from the germline V gene are SGHTA and FQGTGA. The CDR3 has 15 amino acids. CDR3 in amino acids: CASSFNNGNTGELFF. The CDR3 DNA reads as TGTGCCAGCAGCTTCAATAACGGAAACACCGGGGAGCTGTTTTTT.

The V and J genes are TRBV7-2 and TRBJ2-2; D unresolved. The CDR3 runs to 16 residues. CDR1 and CDR2 (germline): SGHTA, FQGNSA. Trimming left V 5 bases short and J 1 base short, with 14 bases between. The CDR3 DNA reads TGTGCCAGCAGCCCACTCGGCAGACAGAACACCGGGGAGCTGTTTTTT. Translation: CASSPLGRQNTGELFF.

This clonotype has more than one count but fewer than ten. V gene TRBV29-1 combines with J gene TRBJ1-6, with 7 nucleotides matching TRBD1. The J segment lost 7 bases and the V segment lost 6 bases, leaving 3 bases of the junction unmatched. CDR1 is SQVTM, CDR2 ANQGSEA, per germline. The CDR3 covers 12 residues. CDR3 region: CSVGTENSPLHF. CDR3 bases: TGCAGCGTAGGGACAGAGAATTCACCCCTCCACTTT. The whole variable domain, remainder taken from reference TRBV29-1 and TRBJ1-6, is SAVISQKPSRDICQRGTSLTIQCQVDSQVTMMFWYRQQPGQSLTLIATANQGSEATYESGFVIDKFPISRPNLTFSTLTVSNMSPEDSSIYLCSVGTENSPLHFGNGTRLTVT.

This clonotype was recorded many times. This rearrangement joins TRBV9 to TRBJ2-3; no firm D call. This CDR3 is 11 amino acids long. The germline V gene has CDR1 SGDLS and CDR2 YYNGEE. With 0 bases removed from V and 5 bases from J, the gap between germline ends came to 1 base. The CDR3 bases are TGTGCCAGCAGCGTAGGAGATACGCAGTATTTT. Amino acid sequence: CASSVGDTQYF. The entire variable domain, with the rest obtained from reference TRBV9 and TRBJ2-3, is as follows: DSGVTQTPKHLITATGQRVTLRCSPRSGDLSVYWYQQSLDQGLQFLIQYYNGEERAKGNILERFSAQQFPDLHSELNLSSLELGDSALYFCASSVGDTQYFGPGTRLTVL.

This clonotype was seen ten or more times. CDR3 nucleotide sequence: TGCGCCAGCAGCGCGAGACAGGGGGGCTCTGGAAACACCATATATTTT. Translation: CASSARQGGSGNTIYF. This chain links TRBV5-1 with TRBJ1-3, with 9 nucleotides matching TRBD1. The CDR3 totals 16 residues. Germline V lookup: CDR1 SGHRS, CDR2 YFSETQ. The V segment lost 4 bases and the J segment 0 bases; nucleotides outside the gene matches: 5.

This clonotype was detected many times. This chain links TRBV6-5 with TRBJ2-5, with a tentative D call TRBD1 (6 bases). Trimming shortened V by 2 bases and J by 5 bases, and 21 bases separated the two germline ends. Germline assignment: CDR1 MNHEY and CDR2 SVGAGI. This CDR3 has 17 residues. In nucleotides, the CDR3 is TGTGCCAGCAGTTACCGCCCCTCAGGGGTAACCGGGGAGACCCAGTACTTC. This gives the protein CASSYRPSGVTGETQYF.

This clonotype was counted ten times or more. This may be a read error: a much more frequent sequence differs by one nucleotide. The J gene is TRBJ2-5, the V gene TRBV20-1, with D possibly being TRBD1 or TRBD2 (5 bases each). Germline lookup yields CDR1 DFQATT and CDR2 SNEGSKA (reference sequence). The CDR3 contains 11 residues. The CDR3 region has the DNA TGCAGTGCGAGGGGAACAGAGACCCAGTCCTTC. Translating it yields CSARGTETQSF.

This clonotype was recorded at least ten times. The chain joins TRBV19 to TRBJ2-6; D gene unclear. V lost 11 bases and J lost 1, with 18 bases in between. This CDR3 has 16 amino acids. CDR1 is LNHDA and CDR2 is SQIVND in the germline V gene (reference sequence). The CDR3 region is CASMRVSFSGANVLTF. The CDR3 DNA is TGTGCCTCGATGCGAGTCTCCTTTTCTGGGGCCAACGTCCTGACTTTC.

About this clonotype: The junction does not match germline at one end; this may be a read error. The chain has TRBV6-5 and TRBJ1-1; D may be TRBD1 (5 bases). This CDR3 comprises 13 residues. Germline V gives CDR1 MNHEY, CDR2 SVGAGI. This CDR3 reads CASRGPGYTEAFF. The CDR3, as DNA: TGTGCCAGCAGGGGGCCGGGATACACTGAGGCTTTCTTT.

To note about this clonotype: This sequence may be a read error, since a much larger clone differs from it by one base. The rearrangement uses TRBV6-1 and TRBJ2-3; 7 bases are shared with TRBD2. Germline CDR1 reads MNHNS; CDR2 reads SASEGT. This CDR3 comprises 16 residues. Trimming at V came to 5 bases and at J to 2 bases, leaving 10 bases not matched to a gene. CDR3 bases: TGTGCCAGCAGTCGACCTCCCGGGACTACCACAGATACGCAGTATTTT. Translation gives CASSRPPGTTTDTQYF.

This clonotype is labeled as large (0.1 to 1%). The V gene is TRBV10-3, the J gene TRBJ2-5; 10 bases are a match to TRBD2. Germline lookup yields CDR1 ENHRY and CDR2 SYGVKD. This CDR3 region has 14 residues. V trimming: 5 bases; J trimming: 4 bases; junction bases outside the gene matches: 4. The CDR3 is CAISPGLASETQYF. DNA for the CDR3: TGTGCCATCAGTCCGGGACTAGCGTCAGAGACCCAGTACTTC.

Many counts were recorded for this clonotype. This sequence joins TRBV5-1 and TRBJ2-5; 8 nucleotides line up with TRBD2. V was pared by 4 bases and J by 7 bases, with 12 bases of the junction left unmatched. The length of the CDR3 is 15 residues. CDR1 and CDR2 from the germline V gene are SGHRS and YFSETQ. CDR3 region: CASSPIREGLGTQYF. In DNA form, the CDR3 reads TGCGCCAGCAGCCCGATTAGGGAGGGACTAGGGACCCAGTACTTC.

Ten or more counts support this clonotype. The chain joins TRBV19 to TRBJ1-5; the D gene is possibly TRBD1 (5 bases). Between the trimmed V and J ends, which lost 5 bases and 7 bases, there was a span of 9 bases. The CDR3 has 12 residues. Germline CDR1 is LNHDA and CDR2 is SQIVND (reference sequence). The CDR3 protein is CASSFQGQPQHF. The CDR3 DNA reads TGTGCCAGTAGTTTTCAGGGACAGCCCCAGCATTTT.

This clonotype appeared many times. The chain carries TRBV29-1 and TRBJ2-3, with unresolved D. The CDR3 is 16 amino acids. Germline CDR1 SQVTM, CDR2 ANQGSEA. Trimming took 0 bases from V and 1 from J, leaving 14 bases between them. CDR3 residues: CSVEDDVLPGTDTQYF. The CDR3 coding sequence is TGCAGCGTTGAAGATGATGTGCTTCCGGGCACAGATACGCAGTATTTT.

Points on this clonotype: The junction shows a germline mismatch at one end, possibly a read error. The chain has TRBV5-5 and TRBJ2-2; 14 bases fit TRBD2. The CDR3 totals 15 residues. Germline assignment: CDR1 SGHKS and CDR2 YYEKEE (reference sequence). In nucleotides, the CDR3 is TGCGCCAGCAGGGGGACTAGCGGGAGTGGCGGGGAGCTGTTTTTT. This translates into CASRGTSGSGGELFF.

The chain recombines TRBV7-2 with TRBJ1-2; D perhaps matches TRBD1 (5 bases). The germline V and J ends were trimmed by 1 base and 5 bases, with 8 bases remaining between them. This CDR3 comprises 13 residues. The germline gives CDR1 SGHTA, CDR2 FQGNSA. CDR3 bases: TGTGCCAGCAGCTTAGATAAGGGGTATGGCTACACCTTC. Amino acids: CASSLDKGYGYTF.

This clonotype was observed many times. This chain links TRBV11-3 with TRBJ2-2; no clear D gene. Per the germline V gene, CDR1 is SGHNT and CDR2 is YENEEA. V was cut by 7 bases and J by 6 bases, with 18 bases left in between. This CDR3 contains 15 residues. The CDR3 coding sequence is TGTGCCAGCACCCCCGGTGGACCCTCCCCCGGGGAGCTGTTTTTT. Translation: CASTPGGPSPGELFF. The entire variable domain, with the rest obtained from reference TRBV11-3 and TRBJ2-2, is as follows: EAGVVQSPRYKIIEKKQPVAFWCNPISGHNTLYWYLQNLGQGPELLIRYENEEAVDDSQLPKDRFSAERLKGVDSTLKIQPAELGDSAVYLCASTPGGPSPGELFFGEGSRLTVL.